The 20 T cell receptor beta chains below come from one sample, sequenced in a study of cytomegalovirus exposure and HLA in healthy donors. Use of 60 Vbeta and 13 Jbeta primers characterized the PCR. Assay used: immunoSEQ multiplex PCR; TCRdb lists only in-frame clones, some missing. Of 150,000 to 200,000 clones in the sample, 60% to 85% were seen once. Sequences were obtained from PBMCs. The source is a man aged 40-49 years in good health and CMV-seronegative.

The chain uses TRBV6-6 and TRBJ2-1; no clear D. V lost 0 bases and J 14 bases, leaving 14 bases between the germline ends. In germline, CDR1 is MNHNY, CDR2 SVGAGI (reference sequence). The CDR3 contains 13 residues. In nucleotides, the CDR3 is TGTGCCAGCAGTTACTCCCTTCCCGGCCGGGAGTTCTTC. Translation: CASSYSLPGREFF.

V gene TRBV4-3 combines with J gene TRBJ2-7; 7 bases map to TRBD1. The CDR3 loop spans 15 amino acids. Germline V gene data show CDR1 as LGHNA and CDR2 as YSLEER. After removal of 4 bases from V and 2 bases from J, the junction contained 8 bases not matched to a gene. CDR3 DNA: TGCGCCAGCAGCCCCGAGGGGACAGTTCCCTACGAGCAGTACTTC. It yields the protein CASSPEGTVPYEQYF.

The rearrangement joins TRBV4-1 to TRBJ1-3; D remains unclear. This CDR3 is built from 14 residues. The germline CDR1 and CDR2 sequences are MGHRA and YSYEKL. V lost 3 bases, J lost 0 bases, and 6 bases lay in between. For the CDR3, the DNA is TGCGCCAGCAGCCATTTGGCCTCTGGAAACACCATATATTTT. Translated, it gives CASSHLASGNTIYF.

The rearrangement links TRBV11-2 to TRBJ1-4; a weak D match, TRBD1 (5 bases). The CDR3 has 15 amino acids. Germline CDR1 SGHAT, CDR2 FQNNGV. V gave up 5 bases and J gave up 5 bases, with 15 bases separating them. The CDR3 DNA reads as TGTGCCAGCAGCCCAAATGGGGGGTTGAATGAAAAACTGTTTTTT. Amino acid sequence: CASSPNGGLNEKLFF.

This chain connects TRBV6-5 to TRBJ1-1; D is perhaps TRBD1 (6 bases). Germline V gives CDR1 MNHEY, CDR2 SVGAGI. The CDR3 contains 16 residues. V was cut by 0 bases and J by 8 bases, with 19 bases left in between. The CDR3, as DNA: TGTGCCAGCAGTTACTCGATGGGTGGGGGGGCGCGGGAAGCTTTCTTT. Translation gives CASSYSMGGGAREAFF.

This clone was counted once. V usage is TRBV7-2 and J usage is TRBJ2-1; 7 positions agree with TRBD2. The V segment lost 5 bases and the J segment 5 bases; nucleotides outside the gene matches: 9. Per germline, CDR1 SGHTA and CDR2 FQGNSA. This CDR3 is 15 amino acids long. Here the CDR3 reads CASSTEAGKHNEQFF. In DNA form, the CDR3 reads TGTGCCAGCAGCACAGAAGCGGGGAAGCACAATGAGCAGTTCTTC.

The genes are TRBV6-4 and TRBJ2-1; possible D gene TRBD2, 6 bases. Germline CDR1 and CDR2: MRHNA and SNTAGT. With 5 bases removed from V and 6 bases from J, the gap between germline ends came to 11 bases. The CDR3 is 13 residues long. This chain's CDR3 is CASSFEEGNEQFF. CDR3 nucleotide sequence: TGTGCCAGCAGTTTCGAGGAGGGCAATGAGCAGTTCTTC.

The gene calls are TRBV18 and TRBJ2-5, with 13 nucleotides matching TRBD2. Germline V gene sequence: CDR1 KGHSH, CDR2 LQKENI. Trimming removed 3 bases from V and 0 bases from J; junction bases left unmatched: 4. CDR3 size: 17 residues. The CDR3 reads CASSPGLAGSYQETQYF. For the CDR3, the DNA is TGTGCCAGCTCACCGGGACTAGCGGGGTCGTACCAAGAGACCCAGTACTTC.

V and J are TRBV6-6 and TRBJ2-1, with D possibly being TRBD2 (5 bases). This CDR3 is built from 12 residues. Germline assignment: CDR1 MNHNY and CDR2 SVGAGI (reference sequence). Trimming stripped 7 bases from V and 5 bases from J, with 9 bases between. The CDR3 region has the DNA TGTGCCAGCAATCTAGCTAACAATGAGCAGTTCTTC. Encoded protein: CASNLANNEQFF.

The J gene is TRBJ1-1, the V gene TRBV7-9; 7 bases line up with TRBD1. CDR1 SEHNR and CDR2 FQNEAQ come from the germline V gene (reference sequence). The CDR3 is 15 residues long. V was clipped by 3 bases and J by 2 bases; unmatched bases: 6. The CDR3: CASSFSRDSNTEAFF. The CDR3 coding sequence is TGTGCCAGCAGCTTCTCCCGGGACAGCAACACTGAAGCTTTCTTT.

V and J are TRBV30 and TRBJ1-5; D possibly corresponds to TRBD1 (6 bases). Trimming cost V 4 bases and J 2 bases, with 12 bases left between them. This CDR3 is built from 14 residues. CDR1 and CDR2 (germline): GTSNPN, SVGIG (reference sequence). The CDR3 coding sequence is TGTGCCTGGACGCAGGGGATCGGCAATCAGCCCCAGCATTTT. This encodes CAWTQGIGNQPQHF.

This clone was seen a few times. This chain joins TRBV7-9 and TRBJ2-1; the match to TRBD2 covers 9 bases. Unmatched junction bases numbered 7, after V lost 5 bases and J lost 5 bases. This CDR3 is 15 amino acids long. The germline gives CDR1 SEHNR, CDR2 FQNEAQ (reference sequence). CDR3: CASSPFLAGDNEQFF. The CDR3 DNA reads TGTGCCAGCAGCCCCTTTTTAGCGGGAGACAATGAGCAGTTCTTC.

Worth noting for this clone: This specimen includes other DNA sequences encoding the same CDR3. The rearrangement uses TRBV5-4 and TRBJ1-1; maybe TRBD1 (6 bases). V lost 3 bases, J lost 11 bases, and 17 bases lay in between. CDR3 length: 13 amino acids. From germline, CDR1 is SGHNT and CDR2 YYREEE (reference sequence). CDR3 amino acids: CASSYPRGGEAFF. The CDR3 nucleotides read TGTGCCAGCAGCTACCCGAGGGGGGGGGAGGCTTTCTTT.

The CDR3 sequence: CASIGQGYEQYF. In DNA, the CDR3 is TGCGCCAGCATAGGACAGGGGTACGAGCAGTACTTC. The rearrangement joins TRBV10-2 to TRBJ2-7, with 9 bases that match TRBD1. Germline V CDR1 and CDR2: WSHSY, SAAADI. The J segment lost 4 bases and the V segment lost 7 bases, leaving 2 bases of the junction unmatched. This CDR3 region has 12 residues.

This sequence joins TRBV7-2 and TRBJ2-6; possibly TRBD1 for D (5 bases). Trimming stripped 5 bases from V and 0 bases from J, with 14 bases between. Germline CDR1 is SGHTA and CDR2 is FQGNSA. The CDR3 is 17 residues long. The CDR3 DNA sequence: TGTGCCAGCAGCCCCGACAGTTTCGTCTCTGGGGCCAACGTCCTGACTTTC. Translated: CASSPDSFVSGANVLTF.

V is TRBV19 and J is TRBJ2-1, with D perhaps TRBD1 (6 bases). In germline, CDR1 is LNHDA, CDR2 SQIVND (reference sequence). The CDR3 spans 15 residues. Trimming took 4 bases from V and 4 from J, leaving 14 bases between them. DNA of the CDR3: TGTGCCAGTAGTAGAAGACAGGACGCGTACAATGAGCAGTTCTTC. It is translated as CASSRRQDAYNEQFF.

V gene TRBV19 combines with J gene TRBJ1-5; D perhaps matches TRBD1 (6 bases). The V end lost 5 bases, the J end lost 0 bases, and 11 bases lay between the germline ends. The CDR3 length is 15 residues. Germline loops: CDR1 LNHDA, CDR2 SQIVND (reference sequence). In DNA, the CDR3 is TGTGCCAGTAGTCCCCGGACAGTTAGCAATCAGCCCCAGCATTTT. Translated, it gives CASSPRTVSNQPQHF.

This rearrangement joins TRBV5-1 to TRBJ1-1; D remains ambiguous. Trimming stripped 5 bases from V and 3 bases from J, with 14 bases between. The length of the CDR3 is 14 residues. CDR1 and CDR2 (germline): SGHRS, YFSETQ. CDR3 bases: TGCGCCAGCAGGAGAGGAGGGCAGGACACTGAAGCTTTCTTT. The encoded protein is CASRRGGQDTEAFF.

The chain carries TRBV7-2 and TRBJ2-2; tentatively, D is TRBD1 (6 bases). The germline V gene encodes CDR1 SGHTA and CDR2 FQGNSA. The CDR3 length is 13 residues. The ends were cut back, 4 bases at V and 4 bases at J, with 7 bases in the middle. CDR3 sequence (DNA): TGTGCCAGCAGCTGGGGGCGCACCGGGGAGCTGTTTTTT. Protein product: CASSWGRTGELFF.

The V gene is TRBV6-4, the J gene TRBJ2-3, with TRBD2 matching 8 bases. The CDR3 consists of 13 residues. From germline, CDR1 is MRHNA and CDR2 SNTAGT. Trimming took 6 bases from V and 5 from J; bases not matched to a gene: 4. The CDR3 spells CASSRGGQDTQYF. The CDR3 DNA is TGTGCCAGCAGCCGGGGGGGCCAAGATACGCAGTATTTT.